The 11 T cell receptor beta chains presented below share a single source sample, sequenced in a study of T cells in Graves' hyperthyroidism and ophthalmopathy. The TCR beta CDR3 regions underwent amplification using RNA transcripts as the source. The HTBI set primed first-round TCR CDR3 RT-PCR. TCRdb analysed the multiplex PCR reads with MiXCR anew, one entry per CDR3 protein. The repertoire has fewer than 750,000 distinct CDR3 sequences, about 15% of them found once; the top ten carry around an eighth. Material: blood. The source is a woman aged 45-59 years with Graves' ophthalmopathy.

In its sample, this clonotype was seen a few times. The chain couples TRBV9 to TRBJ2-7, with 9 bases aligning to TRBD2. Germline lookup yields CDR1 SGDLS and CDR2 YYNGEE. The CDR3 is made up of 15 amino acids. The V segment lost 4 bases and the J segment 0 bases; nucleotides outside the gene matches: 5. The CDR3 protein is CASSPSGTNSYEQYF. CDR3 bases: TGTGCCAGCAGCCCTAGCGGGACAAACTCCTACGAGCAGTACTTC.

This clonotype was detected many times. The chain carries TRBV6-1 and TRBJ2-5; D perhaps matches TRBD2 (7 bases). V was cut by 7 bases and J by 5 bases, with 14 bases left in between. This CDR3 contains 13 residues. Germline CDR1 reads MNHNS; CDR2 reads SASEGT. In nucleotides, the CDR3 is TGTGCCAGCACGGGGGGCTTAGCGGAGACCCAGTACTTC. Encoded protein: CASTGGLAETQYF.

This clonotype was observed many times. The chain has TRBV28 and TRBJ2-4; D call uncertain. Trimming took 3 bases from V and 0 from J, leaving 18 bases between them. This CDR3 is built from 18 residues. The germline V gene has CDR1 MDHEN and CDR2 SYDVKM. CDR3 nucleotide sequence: TGTGCCAGCAGTTTGAGACCAGTAATAAGCATAGCCAAAAACATTCAGTACTTC. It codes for CASSLRPVISIAKNIQYF.

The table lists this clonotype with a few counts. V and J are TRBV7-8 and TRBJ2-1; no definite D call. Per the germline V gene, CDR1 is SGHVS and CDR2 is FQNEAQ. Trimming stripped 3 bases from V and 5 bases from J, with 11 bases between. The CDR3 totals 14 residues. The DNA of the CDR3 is TGTGCCAGCAGCTTTCTGAGCGCGGACAATGAGCAGTTCTTC. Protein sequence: CASSFLSADNEQFF. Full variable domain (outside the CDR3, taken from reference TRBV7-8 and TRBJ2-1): GAGVSQSPRYKVAKRGQDVALRCDPISGHVSLFWYQQALGQGPEFLTYFQNEAQLDKSGLPSDRFFAERPEGSVSTLKIQRTQQEDSAVYLCASSFLSADNEQFFGPGTRLTVL.

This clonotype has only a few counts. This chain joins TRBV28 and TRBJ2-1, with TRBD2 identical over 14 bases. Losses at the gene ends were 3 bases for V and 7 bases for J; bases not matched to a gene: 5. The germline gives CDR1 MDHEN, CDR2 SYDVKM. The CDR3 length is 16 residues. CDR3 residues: CASSFSGLAGVNEQFF. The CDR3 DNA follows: TGTGCCAGCAGTTTTTCGGGACTAGCGGGAGTTAATGAGCAGTTCTTC.

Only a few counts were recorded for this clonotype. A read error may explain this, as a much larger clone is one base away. As DNA, the CDR3 is TGCGCCAGCAGCTTGGAAATGCGGCGGGAGGAGTACTTC. This gives the protein CASSLEMRREEYF. This chain uses TRBV5-1 with TRBJ2-7; the match to TRBD2 covers 8 bases. Trimming took 0 bases from V and 11 from J; bases not matched to a gene: 7. The CDR3 length is 13 residues. Germline lookup yields CDR1 SGHRS and CDR2 YFSETQ.

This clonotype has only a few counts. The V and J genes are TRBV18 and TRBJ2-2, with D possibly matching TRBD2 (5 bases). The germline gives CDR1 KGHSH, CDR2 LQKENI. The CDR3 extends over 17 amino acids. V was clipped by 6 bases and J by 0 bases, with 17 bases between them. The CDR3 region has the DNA TGTGCCAGCTCCCCGCGGGCAGTTTTCGCGAACACCGGGGAGCTGTTTTTT. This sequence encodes CASSPRAVFANTGELFF.

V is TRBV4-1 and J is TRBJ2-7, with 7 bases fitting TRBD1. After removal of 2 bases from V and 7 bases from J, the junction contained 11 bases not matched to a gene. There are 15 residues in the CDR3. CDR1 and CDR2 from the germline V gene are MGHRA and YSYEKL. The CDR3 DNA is TGCGCCAGCAGCCAACCACCTACGACAGGGCGAGAGCAGTACTTC. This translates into CASSQPPTTGREQYF.

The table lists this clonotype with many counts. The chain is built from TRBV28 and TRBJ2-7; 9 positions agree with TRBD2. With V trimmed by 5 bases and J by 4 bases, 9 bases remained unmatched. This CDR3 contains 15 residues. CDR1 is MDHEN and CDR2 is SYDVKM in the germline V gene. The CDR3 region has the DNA TGTGCCAGCAGTATGCCGAGGGGACTAGCATACGAGCAGTACTTC. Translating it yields CASSMPRGLAYEQYF.

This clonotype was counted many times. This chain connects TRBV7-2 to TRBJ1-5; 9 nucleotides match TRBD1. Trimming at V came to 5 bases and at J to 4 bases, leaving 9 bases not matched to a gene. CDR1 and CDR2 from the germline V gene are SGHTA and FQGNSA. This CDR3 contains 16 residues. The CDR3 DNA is TGTGCCAGCAGCGCCGGAGGGACAGGGTATAATCAGCCCCAGCATTTT. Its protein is CASSAGGTGYNQPQHF.

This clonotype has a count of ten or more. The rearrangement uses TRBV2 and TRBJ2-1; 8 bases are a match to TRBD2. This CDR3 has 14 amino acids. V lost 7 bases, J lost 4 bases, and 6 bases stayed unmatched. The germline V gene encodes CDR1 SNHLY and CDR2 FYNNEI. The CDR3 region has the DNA TGTGCCAGCAAGTCGAGCGGGAGATACAATGAGCAGTTCTTC. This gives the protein CASKSSGRYNEQFF. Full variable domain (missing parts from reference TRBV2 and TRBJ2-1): EPEVTQTPSHQVTQMGQEVILRCVPISNHLYFYWYRQILGQKVEFLVSFYNNEISEKSEIFDDQFSVERPDGSNFTLKIRSTKLEDSAMYFCASKSSGRYNEQFFGPGTRLTVL.